One sample yielded the 20 T cell receptor beta chains listed below, sequenced in a study of regulatory T cells in long-lasting Graves disease. iRepertoire HTBI primers and Arm-PCR of CDR3 regions built TCR beta libraries. One entry per CDR3 protein, called by TCRdb with MiXCR from the multiplex PCR reads. This sample yields 350,000 to 450,000 distinct CDR3 sequences, of which about 15% are seen a single time; approximately 7.8% belongs to the top ten. Time point in this sample: newly diagnosed GD, antithyroid drugs for less than 3 months. PBMC RNA was the source of the TCR library. This sample also belongs to another study, concerning T cells in Graves' hyperthyroidism and ophthalmopathy.

The specimen was peripheral blood mononuclear cells (PBMCs), collected at new diagnosis, from a patient treated with antithyroid drugs. All receptors come from a woman in her forties with Graves disease.

This clonotype came up a few times. The chain has TRBV29-1 and TRBJ2-2, with 7 bases aligning to TRBD2. This CDR3 comprises 16 residues. V trimming: 4 bases; J trimming: 7 bases; junction bases outside the gene matches: 15. Germline V gene lookup returns CDR1 SQVTM and CDR2 ANQGSEA. CDR3: CSVAPEGRVWSGELFF. Here the CDR3 DNA reads TGCAGCGTTGCCCCCGAAGGGAGGGTATGGAGCGGGGAGCTGTTTTTT.

The rearrangement joins TRBV19 to TRBJ1-4; unclear D gene. The V end was cut by 1 base, the J end by 13 bases, with 7 bases between. The CDR3 covers 11 residues. Looked up from germline, CDR1 is LNHDA and CDR2 is SQIVND (reference sequence). In DNA form, the CDR3 reads TGTGCCAGTAGTATAGGGGCAGTACTGTTTTTT. Translation gives CASSIGAVLFF. The full variable domain, rest sourced from reference TRBV19 and TRBJ1-4, is DGGITQSPKYLFRKEGQNVTLSCEQNLNHDAMYWYRQDPGQGLRLIYYSQIVNDFQKGDIAEGYSVSREKKESFPLTVTSAQKNPTAFYLCASSIGAVLFFGSGTQLSVL.

In its sample, this clonotype was seen a few times. This chain links TRBV7-3 with TRBJ2-4, with 7 bases lining up with TRBD2. Unmatched junction bases numbered 4, after V lost 2 bases and J lost 6 bases. The CDR3 consists of 14 residues. Per germline, CDR1 SGHTA and CDR2 FQGTGA. CDR3 nucleotide sequence: TGTGCCAGCAGCTTAGGGACTACCGCAAACATTCAGTACTTC. Protein: CASSLGTTANIQYF.

This clonotype was seen only a few times. The CDR3 spells CASSSGASRYNEQFF. CDR3 bases: TGTGCCAGCAGCTCAGGGGCTAGCCGCTACAATGAGCAGTTCTTC. The genes are TRBV13 and TRBJ2-1; D is perhaps TRBD1 (6 bases). V was trimmed by 4 bases and J by 3 bases, leaving 13 bases between them. The CDR3 is 15 amino acids. Germline-derived CDR1 and CDR2 are PRHDT and FYEKMQ (reference sequence).

This clonotype showed up just a few times. The chain has TRBV10-2 and TRBJ2-2; no definite D call. Trimming left V 1 base short and J 3 bases short, with 3 bases between. The germline gives CDR1 WSHSY, CDR2 SAAADI. The CDR3 sequence is 13 residues long. CDR3 in DNA: TGCGCCAGCAGTGAGTTATACACCGGGGAGCTGTTTTTT. It is translated as CASSELYTGELFF.

This clonotype came up many times. The chain links TRBV7-8 to TRBJ2-1, with D perhaps matching TRBD1 or TRBD2 (5 bases each). The closer fit of TRBJ2-5 to the DNA end suggests the J call may be wrong. Germline CDR1 and CDR2: SGHVS and FQNEAQ. CDR3 size: 15 residues. The CDR3 here is CASSLSWGSQETQYF. In nucleotides, the CDR3 is TGTGCCAGCAGCTTGAGTTGGGGGTCCCAAGAGACCCAGTACTTC.

This clonotype was observed many times. The chain links TRBV18 to TRBJ2-7; D remains ambiguous. This CDR3 contains 13 residues. From germline, CDR1 is KGHSH and CDR2 LQKENI. V lost 2 bases to trimming and J lost 7 bases, with 12 bases between them. The DNA of the CDR3 is TGTGCCAGCTCACCAGGATCTGCGAGGGAGCAGTACTTC. It codes for CASSPGSAREQYF. Full variable domain (rest looked up from reference TRBV18 and TRBJ2-7): NAGVMQNPRHLVRRRGQEARLRCSPMKGHSHVYWYRQLPEEGLKFMVYLQKENIIDESGMPKERFSAEFPKEGPSILRIQQVVRGDSAAYFCASSPGSAREQYFGPGTRLTVT.

There are a few counts of this clonotype. For the CDR3, the DNA is TGCGCCAGCAGCCAAGACGGGAGTACTGGCAATGAGCAGTTCTTC. Its translation: CASSQDGSTGNEQFF. The chain carries TRBV4-1 and TRBJ2-1; D possibly corresponds to TRBD2 (6 bases). V lost 0 bases and J lost 6, with 12 bases in between. The CDR3 covers 15 residues. The germline gives CDR1 MGHRA, CDR2 YSYEKL.

The sample holds many counts of this clonotype. The gene calls are TRBV28 and TRBJ1-1, with TRBD1 matching 8 bases. This CDR3 has 18 amino acids. Looked up from germline, CDR1 is MDHEN and CDR2 is SYDVKM. With V trimmed by 6 bases and J by 5 bases, 20 bases remained unmatched. The CDR3 bases are TGTGCCAGCAGCCAAATCGCGCGGGGCGGACAGGGTGGAACTGAAGCTTTCTTT. This translates into CASSQIARGGQGGTEAFF.

V usage is TRBV15 and J usage is TRBJ1-1, with D possibly matching TRBD1 (6 bases). Trimming cost V 6 bases and J 3 bases, with 11 bases left between them. The germline gives CDR1 LNHNV, CDR2 YYDKDF (reference sequence). This CDR3 is built from 13 residues. This CDR3 is CATSEGGDTEAFF. In DNA, the CDR3 is TGTGCCACCAGTGAGGGGGGGGACACTGAAGCTTTCTTT.

Sample share makes this clonotype medium-sized. V and J are TRBV11-3 and TRBJ2-7; the D is unclear. V was cut by 1 base and J by 0 bases, with 7 bases left in between. Germline loops: CDR1 SGHNT, CDR2 YENEEA. The CDR3 is 14 amino acids. The chain's CDR3 is CASSLGAASYEQYF. The CDR3 region has the DNA TGTGCCAGCAGCTTAGGTGCAGCCTCCTACGAGCAGTACTTC.

The chain recombines TRBV5-1 with TRBJ1-2; D unresolved. Trimming left V 0 bases short and J 3 bases short, with 12 bases between. The CDR3 length is 15 residues. The germline gives CDR1 SGHRS, CDR2 YFSETQ. CDR3 amino acids: CASSLGAGADYGYTF. In DNA form, the CDR3 reads TGCGCCAGCAGCTTGGGGGCAGGAGCGGACTATGGCTACACCTTC.

The rearrangement uses TRBV29-1 and TRBJ2-3; TRBD1 aligns across 7 bases. The CDR3 consists of 16 residues. V was clipped by 3 bases and J by 3 bases; unmatched bases: 12. Germline V lookup: CDR1 SQVTM, CDR2 ANQGSEA. CDR3 in DNA: TGCAGCGTTGAGGGGGACAGCGACGTGGGGACAGATACGCAGTATTTT. Its translation is CSVEGDSDVGTDTQYF.

The rearrangement uses TRBV3-1 and TRBJ2-7; D is undetermined. CDR3 length: 14 amino acids. CDR1 is LGHDT, CDR2 YNNKEL, per germline (reference sequence). Trimming removed 3 bases from V and 3 bases from J, with 12 bases in between. The DNA for the CDR3 is TGTGCCAGCAGCCATGAGGTTCAGAACTACGAGCAGTACTTC. Encoded protein: CASSHEVQNYEQYF.

This clonotype occurred a few times. A read error may produce the germline difference seen at one junction end. This chain connects TRBV28 to TRBJ2-1; D ambiguous. Germline V CDR1 and CDR2: MDHEN, SYDVKM. The CDR3 has 14 amino acids. The CDR3 sequence is CASSLGYSYSEQFF. CDR3 DNA: TGTGCCAGCAGTTTAGGATATAGCTACAGTGAGCAGTTCTTC.

The chain combines TRBV7-2 with TRBJ2-1; TRBD2 agrees at 9 bases. The junction had 12 bases not matched to a gene; V was cut back by 2 bases and J by 7 bases. CDR3 length: 17 residues. The germline CDR1 and CDR2 sequences are SGHTA and FQGNSA. As DNA, the CDR3 is TGTGCCAGCAGCTTAAATAGCGGGAGTGGTGTGTGGAATGAGCAGTTCTTC. Translating it yields CASSLNSGSGVWNEQFF. The full variable domain, in which reference TRBV7-2 and TRBJ2-1 provide the parts outside the CDR3, is GAGVSQSPSNKVTEKGKDVELRCDPISGHTALYWYRQSLGQGLEFLIYFQGNSAPDKSGLPSDRFSAERTGGSVSTLTIQRTQQEDSAVYLCASSLNSGSGVWNEQFFGPGTRLTVL.

The J gene is TRBJ1-4, the V gene TRBV3-1; D may be TRBD1 (6 bases). Germline V gene lookup returns CDR1 LGHDT and CDR2 YNNKEL (reference sequence). The CDR3 covers 14 residues. Trimming removed 3 bases from V and 8 bases from J, with 13 bases in between. The CDR3 nucleotides read TGTGCCAGCAGCCACCCGTACAGGGAGGAAAAACTGTTTTTT. Translating gives CASSHPYREEKLFF.

CDR3 sequence: CASSSRTGGYGYTF. The CDR3 nucleotides are TGTGCCAGCAGCTCTAGGACAGGGGGCTATGGCTACACCTTC. V is TRBV7-8 and J is TRBJ1-2; the match to TRBD1 covers 10 bases. This CDR3 contains 14 residues. J gave up 4 bases and V 4 bases, and 3 bases lay outside the gene matches. Germline-derived CDR1 and CDR2 are SGHVS and FQNEAQ.

The chain couples TRBV4-2 to TRBJ2-7; TRBD2 aligns across 10 bases. Germline V CDR1 and CDR2: LGHNA, YNFKEQ. This CDR3 is built from 17 residues. V lost 0 bases and J lost 2; bases outside the gene matches: 7. The DNA for the CDR3 is TGTGCCAGCAGCCAAGATTTGGCCGGGACTAGCGCCTACGAGCAGTACTTC. Amino acid sequence: CASSQDLAGTSAYEQYF.

This clonotype was detected many times. The chain combines TRBV12-3 or TRBV12-4 with TRBJ2-1; possible D gene TRBD1, 6 bases. The CDR3 extends over 12 amino acids. V gave up 6 bases and J gave up 8 bases, with 11 bases separating them. CDR3 sequence: CASRGGGDEQFF. CDR3 DNA sequence: TGTGCCAGCAGAGGGGGTGGCGATGAGCAGTTCTTC.